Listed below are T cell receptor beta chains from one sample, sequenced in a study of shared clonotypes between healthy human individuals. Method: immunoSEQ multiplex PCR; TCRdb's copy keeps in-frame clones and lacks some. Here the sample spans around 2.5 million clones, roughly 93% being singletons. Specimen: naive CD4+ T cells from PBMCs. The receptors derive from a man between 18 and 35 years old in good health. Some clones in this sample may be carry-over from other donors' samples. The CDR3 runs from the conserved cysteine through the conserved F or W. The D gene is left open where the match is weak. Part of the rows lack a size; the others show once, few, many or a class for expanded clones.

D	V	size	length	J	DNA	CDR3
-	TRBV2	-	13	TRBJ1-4	TGTGCCAGCAGTGAAGGACAGGAGAGGACACTGTTTTTT	CASSEGQERTLFF
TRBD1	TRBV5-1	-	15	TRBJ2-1	TGCGCCAGCAGCTGGGGACAGGCTGATGACAATGAGCAGTTCTTC	CASSWGQADDNEQFF
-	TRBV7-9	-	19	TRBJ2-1	TGTGCCAGCAGCCCTGCCATGGGGAGAACAGGGAGCTCCTACAATGAGCAGTTCTTC	CASSPAMGRTGSSYNEQFF
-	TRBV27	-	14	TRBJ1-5	TGTGCCAGCAGTCCCCTTGAGGACAATCAGCCCCAGCATTTT	CASSPLEDNQPQHF
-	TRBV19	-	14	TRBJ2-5	TGTGCCAGTAGTATACGAGCGGCCAAAGAGACCCAGTACTTC	CASSIRAAKETQYF
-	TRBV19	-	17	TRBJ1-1	TGTGCCAGTAGTATCCGGCCCGGGGGGCGCATGGACACTGAAGCTTTCTTT	CASSIRPGGRMDTEAFF
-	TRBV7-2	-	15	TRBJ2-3	TGTGCCAGCAGCCTACGCCGGGGTAGCACAGATACGCAGTATTTT	CASSLRRGSTDTQYF
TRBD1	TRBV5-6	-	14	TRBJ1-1	TGTGCCAGCAGCCACAGGGGGCGGAACACTGAAGCTTTCTTT	CASSHRGRNTEAFF
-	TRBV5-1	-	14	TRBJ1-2	TGCGCCAGCAGCTTGGACAGCTTTAACTATGGCTACACCTTC	CASSLDSFNYGYTF
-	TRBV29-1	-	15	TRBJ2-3	TGCAGCGGCACTTCCGGGACAAAGGCGGCAGATACGCAGTATTTT	CSGTSGTKAADTQYF
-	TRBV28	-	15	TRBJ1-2	TGTGCCAGCAGTCCAGAGGGGCCGGGAGGCTATGGCTACACCTTC	CASSPEGPGGYGYTF
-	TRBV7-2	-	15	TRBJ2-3	TGTGCCAGCAGCTTAGGGAGGGCCTTAGGCAGCACGCAGTATTTT	CASSLGRALGSTQYF
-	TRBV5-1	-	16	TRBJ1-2	TGCGCCAGCAGCTTGGGATTGGGGGCAGGGAGCTATGGCTACACCTTC	CASSLGLGAGSYGYTF
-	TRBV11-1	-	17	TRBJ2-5	TGTGCCAGCAGCCGGACCCTTGCTCAGGGGTTGGGAGAGACCCAGTACTTC	CASSRTLAQGLGETQYF
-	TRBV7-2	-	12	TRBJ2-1	TGTGCCAGCAGCTTTCGATGGGGTGAGCAGTTCTTC	CASSFRWGEQFF
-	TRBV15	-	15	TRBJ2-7	TGTGCCACCAGCAAAGGGGGACTCTCAGGAGGAGAGCAGTACTTC	CATSKGGLSGGEQYF
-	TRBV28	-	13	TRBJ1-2	TGTGCCAGCAGTTTCAGCCATGGCTATGGCTACACCTTC	CASSFSHGYGYTF
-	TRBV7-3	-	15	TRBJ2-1	TGTGCCAGCAGCTTAGGTAGCGGCCCTTACAATGAGCAGTTCTTC	CASSLGSGPYNEQFF
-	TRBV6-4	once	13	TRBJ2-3	TGTGCCAGCAGTGGGCCAGAGAGGGGGACGCAGTATTTT	CASSGPERGTQYF
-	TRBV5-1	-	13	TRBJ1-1	TGCGCCAGCAGCTGGATCCTCGCAGGTGAAGCTTTCTTT	CASSWILAGEAFF
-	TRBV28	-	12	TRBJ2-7	TGTGCCAGCAGCCCAGACCCGTACGAGCAGTACTTC	CASSPDPYEQYF
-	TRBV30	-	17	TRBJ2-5	TGTGCCTGGAGTGGCGGGTTAGCGCTTTCCCCTAGAGAGACCCAGTACTTC	CAWSGGLALSPRETQYF
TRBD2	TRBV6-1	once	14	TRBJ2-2	TGTGCCAGGGGTAGCGGGAGTGGCACCGGGGAGCTGTTTTTT	CARGSGSGTGELFF
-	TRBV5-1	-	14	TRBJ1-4	TGCGCCAGCAGCCGTAGGGGTCGGGATGAAAAACTGTTTTTT	CASSRRGRDEKLFF